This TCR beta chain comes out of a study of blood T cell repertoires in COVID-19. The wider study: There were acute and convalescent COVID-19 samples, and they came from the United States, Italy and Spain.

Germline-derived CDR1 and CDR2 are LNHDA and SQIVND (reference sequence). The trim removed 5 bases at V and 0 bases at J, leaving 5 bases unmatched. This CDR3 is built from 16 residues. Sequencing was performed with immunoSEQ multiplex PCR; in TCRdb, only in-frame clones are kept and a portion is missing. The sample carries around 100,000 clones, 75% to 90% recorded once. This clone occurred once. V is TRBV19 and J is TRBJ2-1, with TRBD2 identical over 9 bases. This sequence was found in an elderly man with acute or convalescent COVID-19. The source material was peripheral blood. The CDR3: CASSSYSGSSYNEQFF. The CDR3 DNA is TGTGCCAGTAGTTCCTATAGCGGGAGCTCCTACAATGAGCAGTTCTTC. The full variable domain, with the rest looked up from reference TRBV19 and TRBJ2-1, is DGGITQSPKYLFRKEGQNVTLSCEQNLNHDAMYWYRQDPGQGLRLIYYSQIVNDFQKGDIAEGYSVSREKKESFPLTVTSAQKNPTAFYLCASSSYSGSSYNEQFFGPGTRLTVL.